Each of the 31 T cell receptor beta chains below was sequenced from the same sample in a study of T cells in localized non-small cell lung cancer. The data were produced by immunoSEQ multiplex PCR, yet TCRdb's version contains in-frame clones alone and is incomplete. The table lists about 52,000 clones, around 87% of them singletons. Sample: PBMCs, taken before any cancer treatment. All receptors derive from a female donor with stage II lung adenocarcinoma.

This chain links TRBV11-3 with TRBJ2-7; 9 bases agree with TRBD1. This CDR3 is built from 15 residues. Germline assignment: CDR1 SGHNT and CDR2 YENEEA. The junction had 9 bases not matched to a gene; V was cut back by 5 bases and J by 4 bases. The chain's CDR3 is CASSQQGAMGYEQYF. The CDR3 DNA reads as TGTGCCAGCAGCCAACAGGGGGCGATGGGGTACGAGCAGTACTTC.

This sequence joins TRBV6-5 and TRBJ2-2; 9 nucleotides align to TRBD1. Germline CDR1 reads MNHEY; CDR2 reads SVGAGI. V dropped 7 bases and J dropped 8; count of bases not matched to a gene: 8. The CDR3 contains 14 residues. CDR3 loop: CASTLDRGGGELFF. The CDR3 nucleotides read TGTGCCAGCACCCTCGACAGGGGGGGAGGGGAGCTGTTTTTT.

This clone came up a few times. The J gene is TRBJ2-7, the V gene TRBV27; the match to TRBD2 covers 12 bases. The CDR3 spans 15 residues. V gave up 6 bases and J gave up 6 bases; unmatched junction bases: 9. From germline, CDR1 is MNHEY and CDR2 SMNVEV (reference sequence). CDR3 in amino acids: CASRVASGGAREQYF. The CDR3 DNA reads as TGTGCCAGCAGGGTGGCTAGCGGGGGGGCCCGCGAGCAGTACTTC.

The chain is built from TRBV7-2 and TRBJ2-5; 10 bases map to TRBD1. Germline lookup yields CDR1 SGHTA and CDR2 FQGNSA. This CDR3 region has 15 residues. Germline trimming cut 1 base from V and 4 bases from J; bases unmatched to any gene: 3. CDR3 protein: CASSLETGGRETQYF. In nucleotides, the CDR3 is TGTGCCAGCAGCTTAGAGACAGGGGGCAGAGAGACCCAGTACTTC. Full variable domain (missing parts from reference TRBV7-2 and TRBJ2-5): GAGVSQSPSNKVTEKGKDVELRCDPISGHTALYWYRQSLGQGLEFLIYFQGNSAPDKSGLPSDRFSAERTGGSVSTLTIQRTQQEDSAVYLCASSLETGGRETQYFGPGTRLLVL.

This chain joins TRBV6-1 and TRBJ1-5, with D uncertain. CDR1 MNHNS and CDR2 SASEGT come from the germline V gene. V was cut by 8 bases and J by 0 bases, with 8 bases left in between. CDR3 length: 13 residues. In nucleotides, the CDR3 is TGTGCCAGCGCTGCTGATAGCAATCAGCCCCAGCATTTT. Protein sequence: CASAADSNQPQHF.

This rearrangement joins TRBV5-1 to TRBJ1-5; tentatively, D is TRBD1 (5 bases). V was cut by 3 bases and J by 0 bases, with 10 bases left in between. The CDR3 loop spans 15 amino acids. Germline-derived CDR1 and CDR2 are SGHRS and YFSETQ. CDR3 nucleotides: TGCGCCAGCAGCTCGGACGGACATAGCAATCAGCCCCAGCATTTT. Its translation is CASSSDGHSNQPQHF.

This clone has a handful of counts. This chain connects TRBV5-1 to TRBJ2-2; 8 bases fit TRBD2. The CDR3 sequence is 14 residues long. Trimming removed 7 bases from V and 4 bases from J; junction bases left unmatched: 6. Germline assignment: CDR1 SGHRS and CDR2 YFSETQ. The CDR3 DNA follows: TGCGCCAGCCGACTAGCGACAGCCACCGGGGAGCTGTTTTTT. Translated, it gives CASRLATATGELFF.

This clone was found a few times. This chain joins TRBV6-5 and TRBJ2-5; TRBD2 matches 9 bases. The CDR3 runs to 16 residues. CDR1 is MNHEY and CDR2 is SVGAGI in the germline V gene. Trimming cost V 4 bases and J 3 bases; bases outside gene matches: 9. The CDR3 nucleotides are TGTGCCAGCAGTTCCGTCATGGCGGGAGGGGAAGAGACCCAGTACTTC. This translates into CASSSVMAGGEETQYF.

The rearrangement joins TRBV13 to TRBJ1-2; 7 nucleotides line up with TRBD1. Trimming took 4 bases from V and 2 from J; bases not matched to a gene: 10. Germline V gives CDR1 PRHDT, CDR2 FYEKMQ (reference sequence). This CDR3 contains 16 residues. The CDR3 bases are TGTGCCAGCAGCTCGGACAGGCCCCTCCTGAACTATGGCTACACCTTC. Encoded protein: CASSSDRPLLNYGYTF. The whole variable domain, remainder taken from reference TRBV13 and TRBJ1-2, is AAGVIQSPRHLIKEKRETATLKCYPIPRHDTVYWYQQGPGQDPQFLISFYEKMQSDKGSIPDRFSAQQFSDYHSELNMSSLELGDSALYFCASSSDRPLLNYGYTFGSGTRLTVV.

The V and J genes are TRBV7-3 and TRBJ2-5, with 10 bases aligning to TRBD2. The junction had 7 bases not matched to a gene; V was cut back by 5 bases and J by 4 bases. Germline values: CDR1 SGHTA, CDR2 FQGTGA. CDR3 length: 15 residues. In DNA, the CDR3 is TGTGCCAGCAGCCCAGCGGGGGGGCGGAGAGAGACCCAGTACTTC. Translating it yields CASSPAGGRRETQYF.

The chain carries TRBV5-6 and TRBJ2-4; a possible D gene is TRBD2 (6 bases). This CDR3 comprises 18 residues. V lost 5 bases, J lost 1 base, and 22 bases lay in between. Germline V CDR1 and CDR2: SGHDT, YYEEEE. DNA of the CDR3: TGTGCCAGCAGTCTTCGGAGTAGCGGCTCTTTGGCCAAAAACATTCAGTACTTC. It encodes CASSLRSSGSLAKNIQYF.

This rearrangement joins TRBV9 to TRBJ2-1; D gene uncertain. The CDR3 loop spans 12 amino acids. Germline CDR1 SGDLS, CDR2 YYNGEE. The V and J ends lost 0 bases and 5 bases respectively, with 3 bases between them. CDR3 in amino acids: CASSVVHNEQFF. In nucleotides, the CDR3 is TGTGCCAGCAGCGTAGTTCACAATGAGCAGTTCTTC. Using reference TRBV9 and TRBJ2-1 for the parts outside the CDR3, the full variable domain is DSGVTQTPKHLITATGQRVTLRCSPRSGDLSVYWYQQSLDQGLQFLIQYYNGEERAKGNILERFSAQQFPDLHSELNLSSLELGDSALYFCASSVVHNEQFFGPGTRLTVL.

The chain joins TRBV9 to TRBJ2-3; no clear D. Germline CDR1 reads SGDLS; CDR2 reads YYNGEE. V dropped 3 bases and J dropped 1 base, with 9 bases sitting between them. This CDR3 is built from 14 residues. The CDR3 here is CASSERLGTDTQYF. The DNA for the CDR3 is TGTGCCAGCAGCGAGAGACTTGGCACAGATACGCAGTATTTT.

V gene TRBV14 combines with J gene TRBJ1-2, with 11 bases that match TRBD1. CDR1 and CDR2 from the germline V gene are SGHDN and FVKESK. There are 16 residues in the CDR3. V was pared by 1 base and J by 4 bases, with 5 bases of the junction left unmatched. The CDR3 nucleotides read TGTGCCAGCAGCCAAGCCGGGACAGGGGGGGTCTATGGCTACACCTTC. This sequence encodes CASSQAGTGGVYGYTF.

This clone was detected once. The chain carries TRBV6-6 and TRBJ2-3; D is undetermined. Looked up from germline, CDR1 is MNHNY and CDR2 is SVGAGI (reference sequence). The V end was cut by 6 bases, the J end by 0 bases, with 7 bases between. The CDR3 contains 13 residues. CDR3 protein: CASSLTSTDTQYF. In DNA form, the CDR3 reads TGTGCCAGCAGCCTAACTAGCACAGATACGCAGTATTTT.

This chain links TRBV27 with TRBJ1-2, with 8 nucleotides matching TRBD1. This CDR3 spans 18 amino acids. Trimming took 3 bases from V and 2 from J; bases not matched to a gene: 14. The V gene's germline CDR1 is MNHEY and CDR2 SMNVEV (reference sequence). This chain's CDR3 is CASSFLSPTGAENYGYTF. For the CDR3, the DNA is TGTGCCAGCAGTTTTCTAAGTCCGACAGGGGCTGAGAACTATGGCTACACCTTC.

This clone was found a few times. The chain uses TRBV5-1 and TRBJ1-2, with a possible D match to TRBD1 (6 bases). There are 13 residues in the CDR3. In germline, CDR1 is SGHRS, CDR2 YFSETQ. The ends were cut back, 4 bases at V and 2 bases at J, with 9 bases in the middle. The CDR3 DNA reads TGCGCCAGCAGCCCGACAGGCAACTATGGCTACACCTTC. This gives the protein CASSPTGNYGYTF.

In this sample, this clone turned up once. This rearrangement joins TRBV5-4 to TRBJ1-3; D possibly corresponds to TRBD1 (5 bases). Germline lookup yields CDR1 SGHNT and CDR2 YYREEE (reference sequence). The CDR3 totals 16 residues. The ends were cut back, 4 bases at V and 2 bases at J, with 16 bases in the middle. As DNA, the CDR3 is TGTGCCAGCAGCAGGGGCGCCGGGGCTACTGGAAACACCATATATTTT. It translates to CASSRGAGATGNTIYF.

This clone occurred once. The chain combines TRBV4-1 with TRBJ1-6, with 7 bases lining up with TRBD1. Germline CDR1 is MGHRA and CDR2 is YSYEKL. CDR3 length: 14 amino acids. The V gene end was trimmed by 4 bases and the J gene end by 4 bases; junction bases not matched to a gene: 1. For the CDR3, the DNA is TGCGCCAGCAGCCGGGGACAGTATAATTCACCCCTCCACTTT. As protein: CASSRGQYNSPLHF.

V and J are TRBV5-4 and TRBJ2-2; 12 bases map to TRBD2. The CDR3 contains 16 residues. Germline CDR1 reads SGHNT; CDR2 reads YYREEE (reference sequence). The trim removed 0 bases at V and 6 bases at J, leaving 3 bases unmatched. Here the CDR3 reads CASSLGLAGGPGELFF. DNA for the CDR3: TGTGCCAGCAGCTTGGGCCTAGCGGGGGGGCCCGGGGAGCTGTTTTTT.

Here the CDR3 reads CASSARQSYEQYF. Here the CDR3 DNA reads TGTGCCAGTAGTGCTCGACAATCCTACGAGCAGTACTTC. The rearrangement links TRBV19 to TRBJ2-7; D gene unclear. Germline CDR1 and CDR2: LNHDA and SQIVND (reference sequence). CDR3 length equals 13 residues. V was shortened by 5 bases and J by 1 base, with 9 bases between the two germline ends.

The chain links TRBV10-1 to TRBJ1-2, with 7 bases identical to TRBD1. Losses at the gene ends were 0 bases for V and 4 bases for J; bases not matched to a gene: 5. The CDR3 loop spans 15 amino acids. Germline CDR1 reads WNHNN; CDR2 reads SYGVQD (reference sequence). This CDR3 reads CASSESAGGFYGYTF. The CDR3 region has the DNA TGCGCCAGCAGTGAGTCGGCAGGGGGATTCTATGGCTACACCTTC.

The chain uses TRBV10-1 and TRBJ2-2; D may be TRBD1 (5 bases). Trimming left V 0 bases short and J 7 bases short, with 12 bases between. The germline V gene has CDR1 WNHNN and CDR2 SYGVQD (reference sequence). The CDR3 runs to 15 residues. Here the CDR3 DNA reads TGCGCCAGCAGTGAGTCGGACATTTTCGTCGGGGAGCTGTTTTTT. Amino acid sequence: CASSESDIFVGELFF.

The rearrangement links TRBV27 to TRBJ2-3; 12 bases are a match to TRBD2. Per the germline V gene, CDR1 is MNHEY and CDR2 is SMNVEV (reference sequence). The CDR3 extends over 18 amino acids. After removal of 2 bases from V and 0 bases from J, the junction contained 6 bases not matched to a gene. CDR3: CASSLILAGGLSTDTQYF. CDR3 bases: TGTGCCAGCAGTTTAATACTAGCGGGGGGACTTAGCACAGATACGCAGTATTTT.

The chain joins TRBV11-3 to TRBJ2-3, with D uncertain. Trimming left V 5 bases short and J 5 bases short, with 5 bases between. The CDR3 covers 11 residues. From germline, CDR1 is SGHNT and CDR2 YENEEA. The CDR3 here is CASSLRDTQYF. The CDR3 DNA is TGTGCCAGCAGCCTTAGAGATACGCAGTATTTT.

This chain joins TRBV5-1 and TRBJ2-5; a possible D gene is TRBD2 (6 bases). The length of the CDR3 is 16 residues. Per the germline V gene, CDR1 is SGHRS and CDR2 is YFSETQ. V was shortened by 0 bases and J by 1 base, with 13 bases between the two germline ends. The CDR3 sequence is CASSLGMGLPQETQYF. As DNA, the CDR3 is TGCGCCAGCAGCTTGGGTATGGGACTCCCCCAAGAGACCCAGTACTTC.

This clone occurred once. The chain is built from TRBV6-1 and TRBJ2-2; D uncertain. The V end was cut by 2 bases, the J end by 10 bases, with 11 bases between. This CDR3 region has 13 residues. Germline V gives CDR1 MNHNS, CDR2 SASEGT. The CDR3 DNA is TGTGCCAGCAGTGAATATTTTTACGAGGAGCTGTTTTTT. Translating it yields CASSEYFYEELFF.

The chain has TRBV27 and TRBJ1-1; no definite D call. There are 13 residues in the CDR3. With 4 bases removed from V and 4 bases from J, the gap between germline ends came to 10 bases. CDR1 and CDR2 from the germline V gene are MNHEY and SMNVEV (reference sequence). CDR3 in amino acids: CASSSGMGTEAFF. CDR3 bases: TGTGCCAGCAGTTCGGGGATGGGCACTGAAGCTTTCTTT.

This clone showed up just a few times. The chain is built from TRBV7-9 and TRBJ1-2; D gene unclear. This CDR3 is 12 amino acids long. V was pared by 1 base and J by 6 bases, with 6 bases between. From germline, CDR1 is SEHNR and CDR2 FQNEAQ (reference sequence). The CDR3 protein is CASSLVRDGYTF. The CDR3 bases are TGTGCCAGCAGCTTAGTCCGGGATGGCTACACCTTC.

The V and J genes are TRBV27 and TRBJ2-7; D perhaps matches TRBD1 (5 bases). The length of the CDR3 is 17 residues. V shed 4 bases and J shed 5 bases, with 24 bases lying between them. Germline CDR1 is MNHEY and CDR2 is SMNVEV (reference sequence). CDR3 DNA: TGTGCCAGCAGTTCTAGGAAACAGGTTCTCCTTTTCGACGAGCAGTACTTC. This translates into CASSSRKQVLLFDEQYF.

The chain joins TRBV2 to TRBJ2-1, with 13 bases lining up with TRBD2. V shed 6 bases and J 6 bases; nucleotides not matched to a gene: 17. The CDR3 runs 19 residues. The germline CDR1 and CDR2 sequences are SNHLY and FYNNEI. CDR3 coding DNA: TGTGCCAGCAGCTCAGGGTGGGGGACTAGCGGGGCTGGGGTCAATGAGCAGTTCTTC. As protein: CASSSGWGTSGAGVNEQFF.